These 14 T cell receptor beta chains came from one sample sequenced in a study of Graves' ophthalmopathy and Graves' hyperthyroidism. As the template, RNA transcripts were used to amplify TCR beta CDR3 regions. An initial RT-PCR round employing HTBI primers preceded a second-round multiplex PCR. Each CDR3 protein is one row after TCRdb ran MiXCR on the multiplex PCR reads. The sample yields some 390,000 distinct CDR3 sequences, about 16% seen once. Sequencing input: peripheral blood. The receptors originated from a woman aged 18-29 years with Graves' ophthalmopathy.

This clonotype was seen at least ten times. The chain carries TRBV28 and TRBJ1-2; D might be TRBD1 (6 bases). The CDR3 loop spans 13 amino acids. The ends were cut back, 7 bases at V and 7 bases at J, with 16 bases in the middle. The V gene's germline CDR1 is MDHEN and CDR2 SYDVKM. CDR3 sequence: CASTIGGGSGYTF. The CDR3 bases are TGTGCCAGCACGATAGGGGGAGGTTCTGGCTACACCTTC.

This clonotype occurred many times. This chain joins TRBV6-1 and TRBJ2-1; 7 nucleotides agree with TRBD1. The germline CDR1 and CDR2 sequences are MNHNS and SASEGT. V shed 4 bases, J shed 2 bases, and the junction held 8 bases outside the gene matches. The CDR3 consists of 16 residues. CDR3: CASSVTDRITYNEQFF. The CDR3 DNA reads TGTGCCAGCAGTGTAACGGACAGGATAACCTACAATGAGCAGTTCTTC.

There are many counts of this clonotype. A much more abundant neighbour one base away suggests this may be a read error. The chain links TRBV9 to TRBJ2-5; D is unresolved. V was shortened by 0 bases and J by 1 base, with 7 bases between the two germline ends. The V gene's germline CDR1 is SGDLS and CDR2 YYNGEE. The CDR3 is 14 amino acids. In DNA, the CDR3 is TGTGCCAGCAGCGTAGGTCCCCTCCAAGAGACCCAGTACTTC. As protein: CASSVGPLQETQYF.

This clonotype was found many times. CDR3 sequence reads: CASSPRRGPFYEQYF. As DNA, the CDR3 is TGTGCCAGCAGTCCCCGCAGGGGCCCCTTTTACGAGCAGTACTTC. V and J are TRBV27 and TRBJ2-7; the D gene is possibly TRBD1 (6 bases). Germline V gives CDR1 MNHEY, CDR2 SMNVEV (reference sequence). Trimming stripped 5 bases from V and 4 bases from J, with 18 bases between. The CDR3 has 15 residues.

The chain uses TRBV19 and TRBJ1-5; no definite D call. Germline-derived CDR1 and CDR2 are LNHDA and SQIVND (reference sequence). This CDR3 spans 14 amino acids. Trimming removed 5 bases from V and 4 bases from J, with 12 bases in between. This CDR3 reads CASSPLASNQPQHF. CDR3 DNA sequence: TGTGCCAGTAGTCCCTTGGCCAGTAATCAGCCCCAGCATTTT.

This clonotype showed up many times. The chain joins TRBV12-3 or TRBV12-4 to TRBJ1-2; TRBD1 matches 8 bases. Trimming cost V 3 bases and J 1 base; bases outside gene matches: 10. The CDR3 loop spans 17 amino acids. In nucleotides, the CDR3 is TGTGCCAGCAGTTTCGGCCTGGGGACAGGCCGTAACTATGGCTACACCTTC. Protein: CASSFGLGTGRNYGYTF.

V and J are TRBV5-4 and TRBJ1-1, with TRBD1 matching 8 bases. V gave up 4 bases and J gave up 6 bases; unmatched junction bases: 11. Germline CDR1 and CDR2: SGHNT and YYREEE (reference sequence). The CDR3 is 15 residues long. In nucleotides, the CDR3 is TGTGCCAGCAGCCCGTCGGACAGGGTGGCACCTGAAGCTTTCTTT. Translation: CASSPSDRVAPEAFF.

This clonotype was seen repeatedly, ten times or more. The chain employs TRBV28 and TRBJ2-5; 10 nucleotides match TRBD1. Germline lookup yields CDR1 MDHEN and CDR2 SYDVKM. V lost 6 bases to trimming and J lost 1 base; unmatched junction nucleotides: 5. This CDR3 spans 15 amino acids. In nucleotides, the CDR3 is TGTGCCAGCAGCTCCGACAGGGGGCCCCAAGAGACCCAGTACTTC. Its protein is CASSSDRGPQETQYF.

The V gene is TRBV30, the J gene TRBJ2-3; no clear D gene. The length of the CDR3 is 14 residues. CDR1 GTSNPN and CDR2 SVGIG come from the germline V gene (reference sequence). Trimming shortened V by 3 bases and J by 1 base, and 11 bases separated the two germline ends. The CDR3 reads CAWSPAARTDTQYF. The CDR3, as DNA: TGTGCCTGGAGCCCGGCGGCCCGCACAGATACGCAGTATTTT.

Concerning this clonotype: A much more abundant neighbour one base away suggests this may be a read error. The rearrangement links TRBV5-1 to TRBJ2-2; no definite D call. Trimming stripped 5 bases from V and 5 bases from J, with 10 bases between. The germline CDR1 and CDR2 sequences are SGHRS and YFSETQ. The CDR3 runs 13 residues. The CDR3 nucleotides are TGCGCCAGCAGAGTAGACGCGACCGGGGAGCTGTTTTTT. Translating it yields CASRVDATGELFF.

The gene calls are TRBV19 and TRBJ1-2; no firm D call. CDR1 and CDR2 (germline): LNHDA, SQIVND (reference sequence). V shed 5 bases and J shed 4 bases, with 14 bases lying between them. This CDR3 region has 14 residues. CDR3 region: CASSSVAESYGYTF. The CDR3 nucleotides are TGTGCCAGTAGTTCAGTGGCGGAATCCTATGGCTACACCTTC.

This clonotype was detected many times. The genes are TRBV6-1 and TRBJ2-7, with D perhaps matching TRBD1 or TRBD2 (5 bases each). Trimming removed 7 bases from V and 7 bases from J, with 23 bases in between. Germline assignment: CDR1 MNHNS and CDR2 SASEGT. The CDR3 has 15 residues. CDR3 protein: CASTQVGDGLGEQYF. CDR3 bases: TGTGCCAGCACCCAGGTGGGGGACGGGCTTGGGGAGCAGTACTTC.

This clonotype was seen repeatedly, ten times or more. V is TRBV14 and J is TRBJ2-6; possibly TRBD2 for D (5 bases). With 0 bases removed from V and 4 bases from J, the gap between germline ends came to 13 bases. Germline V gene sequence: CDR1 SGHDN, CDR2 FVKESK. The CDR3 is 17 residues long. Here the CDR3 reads CASSQDRPTGGANVLTF. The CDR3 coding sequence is TGTGCCAGCAGCCAAGATCGACCGACGGGGGGGGCCAACGTCCTGACTTTC. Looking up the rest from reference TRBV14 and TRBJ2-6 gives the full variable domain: EAGVTQFPSHSVIEKGQTVTLRCDPISGHDNLYWYRRVMGKEIKFLLHFVKESKQDESGMPNNRFLAERTGGTYSTLKVQPAELEDSGVYFCASSQDRPTGGANVLTFGAGSRLTVL.

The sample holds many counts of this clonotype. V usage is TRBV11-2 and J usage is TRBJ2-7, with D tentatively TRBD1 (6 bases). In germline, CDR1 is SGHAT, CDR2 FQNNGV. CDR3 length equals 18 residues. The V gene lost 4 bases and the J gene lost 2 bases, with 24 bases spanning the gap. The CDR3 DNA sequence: TGTGCCAGCAGCTCGGAAAGGTGGGGGCAGAGAGGAACCTACGAGCAGTACTTC. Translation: CASSSERWGQRGTYEQYF.